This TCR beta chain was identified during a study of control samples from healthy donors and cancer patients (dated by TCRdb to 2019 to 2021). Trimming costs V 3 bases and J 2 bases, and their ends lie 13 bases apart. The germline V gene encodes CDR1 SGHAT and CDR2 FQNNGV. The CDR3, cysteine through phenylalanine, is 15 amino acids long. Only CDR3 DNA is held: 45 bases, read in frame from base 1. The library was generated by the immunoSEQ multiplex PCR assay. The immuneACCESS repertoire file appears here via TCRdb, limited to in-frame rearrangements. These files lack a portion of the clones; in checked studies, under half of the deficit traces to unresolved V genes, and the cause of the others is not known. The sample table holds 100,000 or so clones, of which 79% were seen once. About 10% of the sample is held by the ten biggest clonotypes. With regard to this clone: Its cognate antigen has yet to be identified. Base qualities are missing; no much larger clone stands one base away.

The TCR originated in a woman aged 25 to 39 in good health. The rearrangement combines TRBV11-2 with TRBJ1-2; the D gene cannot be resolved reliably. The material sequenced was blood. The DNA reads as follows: TGTGCCAGCAGCTTTGATTCGGATCAGAACTATGGCTACACCTTC. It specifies CASSFDSDQNYGYTF.